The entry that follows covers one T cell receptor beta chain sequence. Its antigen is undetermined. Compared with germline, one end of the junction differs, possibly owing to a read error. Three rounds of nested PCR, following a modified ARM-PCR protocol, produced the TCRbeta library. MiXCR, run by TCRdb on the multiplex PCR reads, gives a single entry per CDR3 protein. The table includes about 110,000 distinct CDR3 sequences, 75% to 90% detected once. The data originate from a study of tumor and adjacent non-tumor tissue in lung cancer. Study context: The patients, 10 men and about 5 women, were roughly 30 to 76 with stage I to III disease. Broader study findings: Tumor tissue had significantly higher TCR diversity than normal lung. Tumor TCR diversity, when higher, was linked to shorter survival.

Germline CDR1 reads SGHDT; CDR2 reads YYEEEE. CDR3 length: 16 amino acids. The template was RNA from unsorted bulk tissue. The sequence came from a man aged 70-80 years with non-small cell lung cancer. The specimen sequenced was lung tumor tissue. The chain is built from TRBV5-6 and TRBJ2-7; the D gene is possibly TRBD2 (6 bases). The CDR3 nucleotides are TGCGCCAGCGGCTCCATTGTCCGGGAGAGGTCCTACGAGCAGTACTTC. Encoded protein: CASGSIVRERSYEQYF.